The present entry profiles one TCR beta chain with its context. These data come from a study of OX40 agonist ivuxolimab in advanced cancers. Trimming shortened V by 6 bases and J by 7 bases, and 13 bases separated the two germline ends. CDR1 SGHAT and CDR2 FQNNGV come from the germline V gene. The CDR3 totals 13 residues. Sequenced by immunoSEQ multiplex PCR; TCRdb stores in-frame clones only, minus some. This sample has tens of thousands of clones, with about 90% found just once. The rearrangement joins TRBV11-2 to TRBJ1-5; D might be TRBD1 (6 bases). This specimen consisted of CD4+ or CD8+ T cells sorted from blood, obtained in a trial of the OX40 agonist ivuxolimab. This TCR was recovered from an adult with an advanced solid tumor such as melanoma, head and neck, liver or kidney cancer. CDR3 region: CASREGVRQPQHF. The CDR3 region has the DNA TGTGCCAGCAGGGAGGGGGTACGGCAGCCCCAGCATTTT.